This T cell receptor beta chain was captured in a study of early T cells in non-severe SARS-CoV-2 infection. Many counts were recorded for this clonotype. The germline V gene encodes CDR1 SQVTM and CDR2 ANQGSEA. V lost 7 bases and J lost 5, with 10 bases in between. The CDR3 loop spans 11 amino acids. TCRdb reprocessed the 5' RACE reads with MiXCR, giving one entry per CDR3 protein. The data contain some 60,000 distinct CDR3 sequences, roughly a tenth of them singletons. Sequencing input: whole blood. This receptor was identified in an adult who was a healthcare worker with PCR-confirmed SARS-CoV-2 infection or an uninfected control (not recorded which). The V and J genes are TRBV29-1 and TRBJ2-3; unclear D gene. The CDR3 coding sequence is TGCAGCGGAAGGGCAATAGATACGCAGTATTTT. Amino acids: CSGRAIDTQYF.